The 25 T cell receptor beta chains reported below all come from one sample, sequenced in a study of molecular identifiers for immune sequencing clone quantification. TCRdb used MiXCR to reprocess the PCR reads, holding one entry per CDR3 protein. The sample holds hundreds of thousands of distinct CDR3 sequences, nearly 20% seen once. Sample: naive CD8+ T cells from blood, with Jurkat cell RNA spiked in. Subset indicated: FACS-sorted CD8+CD4-CCR7+CD45RA+ naive T cells. These receptors were obtained from a human donor in good health. Some libraries in this study had Jurkat cell RNA spiked in.

Only a few counts were recorded for this clonotype. The chain links TRBV12-3 or TRBV12-4 to TRBJ2-2; D unclear. V dropped 3 bases and J dropped 6 bases, with 11 bases sitting between them. The CDR3 totals 14 residues. In DNA, the CDR3 is TGTGCCAGCAGTTTGGACGGGTCGGCCGGGGAGCTGTTTTTT. Residues: CASSLDGSAGELFF.

This clonotype was counted at least ten times. The chain joins TRBV7-6 to TRBJ1-1; weak D call: TRBD1 (6 bases). The CDR3 runs 13 residues. V dropped 8 bases and J dropped 5 bases, with 15 bases sitting between them. Germline V CDR1 and CDR2: SGHVS, FNYEAQ. CDR3 DNA sequence: TGTGCCAGCCGACGGTACAGGGATACTGAAGCTTTCTTT. This encodes CASRRYRDTEAFF.

This clonotype was counted ten times or more. The chain uses TRBV7-9 and TRBJ2-3; 8 bases agree with TRBD2. This CDR3 has 17 amino acids. Germline CDR1 is SEHNR and CDR2 is FQNEAQ (reference sequence). The ends lost 0 bases at V and 1 base at J; junction bases unmatched: 6. The CDR3 spells CASSLARLGLGTDTQYF. The CDR3 DNA sequence: TGTGCCAGCAGCTTAGCCCGACTGGGACTAGGCACAGATACGCAGTATTTT. The complete variable domain, with remaining parts taken from reference TRBV7-9 and TRBJ2-3, reads DTGVSQNPRHKITKRGQNVTFRCDPISEHNRLYWYRQTLGQGPEFLTYFQNEAQLEKSRLLSDRFSAERPKGSFSTLEIQRTEQGDSAMYLCASSLARLGLGTDTQYFGPGTRLTVL.

This clonotype was picked up many times. The rearrangement joins TRBV4-3 to TRBJ2-7; TRBD2 matches at 9 bases. J was trimmed by 3 bases and V by 0 bases; bases with no gene match: 3. CDR1 and CDR2 (germline): LGHNA, YSLEER. This CDR3 region has 15 residues. In DNA form, the CDR3 reads TGCGCCAGCAGCCAAGATAAGACTAGCGGCTACGAGCAGTACTTC. It specifies CASSQDKTSGYEQYF.

As for this clonotype: A much larger clone lies one base from this, so it may be a read error. The CDR3 DNA sequence: TGTGCCAGCAGTTTAATAGGAATTAGCGGGGAATACGAGCAGTACTTC. This codes for CASSLIGISGEYEQYF. The chain recombines TRBV28 with TRBJ2-7, with 8 bases matching TRBD2. The V gene's germline CDR1 is MDHEN and CDR2 SYDVKM. The CDR3 has 16 amino acids. V lost 2 bases and J lost 4; bases outside the gene matches: 10. The entire variable domain, with the rest obtained from reference TRBV28 and TRBJ2-7, is as follows: DVKVTQSSRYLVKRTGEKVFLECVQDMDHENMFWYRQDPGLGLRLIYFSYDVKMKEKGDIPEGYSVSREKKERFSLILESASTNQTSMYLCASSLIGISGEYEQYFGPGTRLTVT.

The table lists this clonotype with a few counts. V is TRBV6-2 or TRBV6-3 and J is TRBJ1-5, with D maybe TRBD1 (5 bases). V lost 10 bases to trimming and J lost 4 bases, with 11 bases between them. Looked up from germline, CDR1 is MNHEY and CDR2 is SVGEGT. CDR3 size: 12 residues. CDR3 sequence: CATRQTNQPQHF. The CDR3 DNA is TGTGCCACACGACAGACTAATCAGCCCCAGCATTTT.

In regard to this clonotype: It may be a read error: a sequence one base away is much more abundant. V gene TRBV10-3 combines with J gene TRBJ2-3; the D gene is possibly TRBD1 (6 bases). Looked up from germline, CDR1 is ENHRY and CDR2 is SYGVKD. The germline V and J ends were trimmed by 4 bases and 5 bases, with 13 bases remaining between them. The CDR3 runs to 14 residues. The DNA for the CDR3 is TGTGCCATCAGTGGCCCGCCAGGGGTAGATACGCAGTATTTT. It yields the protein CAISGPPGVDTQYF.

Many counts were recorded for this clonotype. J is TRBJ2-3 and V is TRBV7-2, with TRBD1 identical over 9 bases. Germline V gene sequence: CDR1 SGHTA, CDR2 FQGNSA. V was clipped by 1 base and J by 2 bases; unmatched bases: 7. This CDR3 has 17 residues. CDR3 region: CASSLVTGTGITDTQYF. CDR3 nucleotides: TGTGCCAGCAGCTTAGTAACAGGGACAGGGATCACAGATACGCAGTATTTT.

This clonotype was seen many times. This chain connects TRBV30 to TRBJ1-6; 8 positions agree with TRBD1. Losses at the gene ends were 2 bases for V and 9 bases for J; bases not matched to a gene: 6. The CDR3 is 14 residues long. Germline V gene data show CDR1 as GTSNPN and CDR2 as SVGIG (reference sequence). CDR3 amino acids: CAWSRQGWVSPLHF. CDR3 nucleotides: TGTGCCTGGAGTCGACAGGGGTGGGTTTCACCCCTCCACTTT. Supplemented by reference TRBV30 and TRBJ1-6, the full variable domain reads SQTIHQWPATLVQPVGSPLSLECTVEGTSNPNLYWYRQAAGRGLQLLFYSVGIGQISSEVPQNLSASRPQDRQFILSSKKLLLSDSGFYLCAWSRQGWVSPLHFGNGTRLTVT.

This clonotype was recorded many times. The chain joins TRBV7-8 to TRBJ2-6, with D possibly TRBD2 on 5 matching bases. Looked up from germline, CDR1 is SGHVS and CDR2 is FQNEAQ. V was clipped by 5 bases and J by 2 bases, with 10 bases between them. The CDR3 spans 15 residues. The CDR3 loop reads CASSPREAGANVLTF. The CDR3 region has the DNA TGTGCCAGCAGCCCCCGGGAAGCTGGGGCCAACGTCCTGACTTTC.

This clonotype has ten or more counts. This sequence joins TRBV4-3 and TRBJ1-1; D may be TRBD1 (5 bases). CDR1 is LGHNA, CDR2 YSLEER, per germline. The V end was cut by 0 bases, the J end by 5 bases, with 16 bases between. The CDR3 length is 16 residues. The CDR3 DNA is TGCGCCAGCAGCCAAGATAGCCGGGGGTCTATTACTGAAGCTTTCTTT. Protein product: CASSQDSRGSITEAFF.

This clonotype was counted ten times or more. The gene calls are TRBV4-3 and TRBJ2-1; D is ambiguous. The germline V gene encodes CDR1 LGHNA and CDR2 YSLEER. This CDR3 contains 16 residues. Between the trimmed V and J ends, which lost 0 bases and 4 bases, there was a span of 13 bases. CDR3 DNA sequence: TGCGCCAGCAGCCAAGATCGTACGACCGTTTACAATGAGCAGTTCTTC. Its translation is CASSQDRTTVYNEQFF.

This clonotype showed up many times. This chain joins TRBV4-1 and TRBJ2-5; D gene unclear. This CDR3 spans 16 amino acids. Germline values: CDR1 MGHRA, CDR2 YSYEKL. Trimming removed 0 bases from V and 6 bases from J, with 17 bases in between. CDR3 sequence (DNA): TGCGCCAGCAGCCAAGAAGATCGTGCCGTAAGCCAGACCCAGTACTTC. Translating gives CASSQEDRAVSQTQYF.

In its sample, this clonotype was seen many times. This chain connects TRBV6-5 to TRBJ2-3; D ambiguous. CDR3 length: 15 residues. Deletions cut 2 bases from V and 0 bases from J, with 9 bases between. In germline, CDR1 is MNHEY, CDR2 SVGAGI. This CDR3 reads CASSYVGRSTDTQYF. The CDR3 DNA reads TGTGCCAGCAGTTACGTTGGCCGAAGCACAGATACGCAGTATTTT.

The table lists this clonotype with a count of one. The V call is TRBV20-1, the J call TRBJ2-7, with 8 bases matching TRBD2. The CDR3 totals 15 residues. From germline, CDR1 is DFQATT and CDR2 SNEGSKA (reference sequence). Trimming cost V 0 bases and J 6 bases; bases outside gene matches: 10. This CDR3 reads CSARETSGRASEQYF. CDR3 nucleotide sequence: TGCAGTGCTAGAGAAACTAGCGGACGAGCCTCCGAGCAGTACTTC.

This clonotype has a count of ten or more. The CDR3 region has the DNA TGTGCCAGCAGTCTCGTCCAGGGGACAAACACTGAAGCTTTCTTT. Translated, it gives CASSLVQGTNTEAFF. This chain joins TRBV6-2 or TRBV6-3 and TRBJ1-1; possible D gene TRBD1, 6 bases. V was pared by 5 bases and J by 2 bases, with 15 bases between. Germline V CDR1 and CDR2: MNHEY, SVGEGT. The CDR3 has 15 residues.

This clonotype was observed a few times. A clone one base away is much larger, so this may be a read error. Here the CDR3 omits its conserved ending phenylalanine or tryptophan, so a read error is the likely source. This chain links TRBV5-1 with TRBJ1-1; D unresolved. V was clipped by 2 bases and J by 1 base, with 6 bases between them. The CDR3 is made up of 13 amino acids. Germline CDR1 SGHRS, CDR2 YFSETQ. The CDR3 is CASSFSQNTEAFL. The CDR3 nucleotides read TGCGCCAGCAGCTTCAGCCAGAACACTGAAGCTTTCCTT.

The table lists this clonotype with many counts. V and J are TRBV28 and TRBJ2-2; D is possibly TRBD1 (6 bases). Trimming removed 5 bases at V and 2 bases at J, with 9 bases between. Germline loops: CDR1 MDHEN, CDR2 SYDVKM. The length of the CDR3 is 14 residues. CDR3 nucleotide sequence: TGTGCCAGCAGTGTGGACAGAAACACCGGGGAGCTGTTTTTT. This encodes CASSVDRNTGELFF.

This clonotype occurred once. A read error is possible here, since a much larger clone lies one base away. This chain links TRBV6-2 or TRBV6-3 with TRBJ2-5; 7 nucleotides match TRBD2. Germline-derived CDR1 and CDR2 are MNHEY and SVGEGT. The CDR3 consists of 13 residues. The CDR3 DNA reads as TGTGCCAGCAGTAGGGACTATAAAGAGACCCATTACTTC. It encodes CASSRDYKETHYF.

This clonotype has at least ten counts. The rearrangement links TRBV12-3 or TRBV12-4 to TRBJ2-1; 15 bases agree with TRBD2. V dropped 0 bases and J dropped 5; count of bases not matched to a gene: 5. The CDR3 is made up of 18 amino acids. CDR3 sequence reads: CASSLARTSGRDNNEQFF. The CDR3 bases are TGTGCCAGCAGTTTAGCCCGGACTAGCGGGAGGGACAACAATGAGCAGTTCTTC.

About this clonotype: A much more abundant neighbour one base away suggests this may be a read error. The genes are TRBV11-2 and TRBJ2-1; the D gene is possibly TRBD1 (5 bases). Germline CDR1 and CDR2: SGHAT and FQNNGV. This CDR3 spans 16 amino acids. The CDR3 reads CASSSLTDLFRNGQFF. The CDR3 nucleotides read TGTGCCAGCAGCTCCCTGACAGACCTATTTCGGAATGGGCAGTTCTTC.

This clonotype was seen more than once but under ten times. The chain recombines TRBV9 with TRBJ2-3; 10 bases fit TRBD2. Germline V gene sequence: CDR1 SGDLS, CDR2 YYNGEE. With V trimmed by 0 bases and J by 2 bases, 6 bases remained unmatched. The length of the CDR3 is 17 residues. The CDR3 DNA reads TGTGCCAGCAGCGTAGATCCTAGCGGGGGATCCACAGATACGCAGTATTTT. Translating gives CASSVDPSGGSTDTQYF.

This clonotype was counted ten times or more. V usage is TRBV6-1 and J usage is TRBJ2-7; D is unresolved. Germline V lookup: CDR1 MNHNS, CDR2 SASEGT. This CDR3 is 13 amino acids long. V shed 7 bases and J shed 4 bases, with 14 bases lying between them. This CDR3 reads CASNANAFYEQYF. The CDR3 DNA follows: TGTGCCAGCAACGCTAACGCTTTTTACGAGCAGTACTTC.

In regard to this clonotype: A much larger clone differs from this one at a single base, so this may be a read error. The J gene is TRBJ2-7, the V gene TRBV7-2; D ambiguous. The CDR3 is 14 amino acids. CDR1 is SGHTA, CDR2 FQGNSA, per germline. In nucleotides, the CDR3 is TGTGCCAGCAGCTTAGACCCGCAGGCCTACGCGCAGTACTTC. It is translated as CASSLDPQAYAQYF.

The chain couples TRBV4-2 to TRBJ2-2; 7 nucleotides match TRBD2. Unmatched junction bases numbered 7, after V lost 0 bases and J lost 6 bases. The CDR3 loop spans 16 amino acids. CDR1 LGHNA and CDR2 YNFKEQ come from the germline V gene. CDR3 in DNA: TGTGCCAGCAGCCAAGATGTCGGGGGAGGGTCCGGGGAGCTGTTTTTT. Protein: CASSQDVGGGSGELFF.